The rows below give T cell receptor beta chains drawn from one sample of a study of shared clonotypes between healthy human individuals. TCRdb keeps only in-frame clones here, not all; method: immunoSEQ multiplex PCR. The sample yields hundreds of thousands of clones, approximately 79% seen once. Material for sequencing was memory CD4+ T cells sorted from blood. These receptors all come from a woman in her 30s in good health. CDR3s leave out the opening cysteine and the closing phenylalanine or tryptophan. For some rows the clone size is stated as once, few or many, or as a class when expanded; others skip it.

J | size | V | CDR3
TRBJ2-7 | - | TRBV6-1 | ASSEIAFYEQY
TRBJ2-1 | - | TRBV25-1 | ASSEMGNNEQF
TRBJ2-7 | - | TRBV4-1 | ASSQGGRAGSSYEQY
TRBJ2-5 | - | TRBV5-1 | ASSLGLVRRETQY
TRBJ1-5 | - | TRBV6-1 | ASSVAGLNQLQH
TRBJ2-7 | few | TRBV6-5 | ASSYSGPATSDEQY
TRBJ2-6 | once | TRBV11-2 | ASSQGRTSGANVLT
TRBJ2-5 | - | TRBV5-1 | ASSAGGSVGKETQY
TRBJ2-2 | - | TRBV29-1 | SVELGFSRGTGELF
TRBJ2-4 | - | TRBV11-1 | ASSLVTSGSRDIQY
TRBJ2-1 | - | TRBV27 | ASSLNPPWELGNEQF
TRBJ1-4 | - | TRBV7-6 | ASSLMGAGNEKLF
TRBJ1-4 | - | TRBV15 | ATSRTITANEKLF
TRBJ1-1 | - | TRBV7-9 | ASSQMDSAYQAF
TRBJ1-1 | - | TRBV28 | ASMAGGRNTEAF
TRBJ1-3 | - | TRBV5-8 | ASSYQDGSSGNTIY
TRBJ1-5 | - | TRBV15 | ATSREWQDSNQPQH
TRBJ2-7 | - | TRBV28 | ASSSTGTNTYEQY
TRBJ1-1 | - | TRBV5-1 | ASSFYRGVNTEAF
TRBJ2-1 | once | TRBV11-2 | ASSTGLEVEQF
TRBJ2-5 | - | TRBV5-4 | ASSSTSGQETQY
TRBJ1-1 | - | TRBV7-2 | ASSPQGADGEAF
TRBJ2-7 | - | TRBV28 | ASSLLGVTTYEQY
TRBJ2-7 | - | TRBV10-2 | ASSESVLDPS
TRBJ1-1 | few | TRBV11-1 | ASSREGGTEAF
TRBJ1-2 | - | TRBV14 | ASSLTGGGYYGYT
- | - | TRBV29-1 | SVGRSYSYEQY
TRBJ2-5 | once | TRBV5-1 | ASSLGQYQETQY
TRBJ2-1 | - | TRBV11-2 | ASSSGLTSRETNEQF
TRBJ2-7 | - | TRBV28 | ATMDRPHSSYEQY
TRBJ1-3 | - | TRBV5-1 | ASSGQENTIY
TRBJ2-5 | - | TRBV14 | ASSQDTYQETQY
TRBJ1-5 | - | TRBV7-8 | ASSSNSGRSGNQPQH